A selection of T cell receptor beta chains follows, all from one sample in a study of shared clonotypes between healthy human individuals. Produced via immunoSEQ multiplex PCR; TCRdb's table is partial and in-frame only. This table holds millions of clones, approximately 94% found once. The sequenced sample consisted of naive CD8+ T cells from PBMCs. Source of these receptors: a man between 18 and 35 years old in good health. Some clones in this sample may be carry-over from other donors' samples. The CDR3 runs from the conserved cysteine through the conserved F or W. A D gene is named only where the DNA matches it firmly. Size values are once, few and many counts, or a class for expanded clones, and some rows have none.

.	TRBV5-6	TRBD2	TRBJ2-7	TGTGCCAGCAGCCTGGGAGGGTTTATGACTACCTACGAGCAGTACTTC	CASSLGGFMTTYEQYF
.	TRBV5-8	TRBD1	TRBJ1-1	TGTGCCAGCAGCTTGGAAACAGGGGTAACTGAAGCTTTCTTT	CASSLETGVTEAFF
.	TRBV5-1	TRBD1	TRBJ2-7	TGCGCCAGCGGGCTCGGGACAGGGGGCTACGAGCAGTACTTC	CASGLGTGGYEQYF
.	TRBV7-8	.	TRBJ2-7	TGTGCCAGCAGCTTAGTGGTCCTTCGGGACGAGCAGTACTTC	CASSLVVLRDEQYF
once	TRBV6-4	TRBD2	TRBJ2-1	TGTGCCAGGAAACCAGCGGGGCCGGGGGAGCAGTTCTTC	CARKPAGPGEQFF
.	TRBV27	.	TRBJ2-1	TGTGCCAGCGGGGTGGGGGCCCACTCCTACAATGAGCAGTTCTTC	CASGVGAHSYNEQFF
.	TRBV6-5	.	TRBJ2-7	TGTGCCAGCAGTTACCTGCAGACGAGCTCCTACGAGCAGTACTTC	CASSYLQTSSYEQYF
.	TRBV27	TRBD1	TRBJ2-5	TGTGCCAGTTGTCTTACCGGGACAGGGGCGACCCAGTACTTC	CASCLTGTGATQYF
.	TRBV28	.	TRBJ2-1	TGTGCCAGCGCCCTTCAAGTGGGGGGCTGGGATGAGCAGTTCTTC	CASALQVGGWDEQFF
.	TRBV5-4	.	TRBJ2-3	TGTGCCAGCAGCCCATCAGGGCGTGCAGATACGCAGTATTTT	CASSPSGRADTQYF
.	TRBV11-2	.	TRBJ1-1	TGTGCCAGCAGCTTGGGCCTGCTGGGGAACACTGAAGCTTTCTTT	CASSLGLLGNTEAFF
.	TRBV27	TRBD1	TRBJ1-5	TGTGCCAGCAGTCCTATCCGGGACAGGGCTGAACAGCCCCAGCATTTT	CASSPIRDRAEQPQHF